What follows describes a single TCR beta chain. Its antigen specificity is not known. Per-base quality was not reported, and no clone a single base away is much larger than it. These data originate in a study of blood T cell repertoires in COVID-19 (TCRdb year 2020). Concerning the study at large: Collaborator samples came from the United States, Italy and Spain and covered acute and convalescent phases of COVID-19. The prospective study material was composed of cDNA or gDNA derived from T cells, B-cell-depleted T cells, or PBMCs. Subjects who had been exposed to COVID-19, were actively infected with it, or had recovered from it provided the deeply sampled blood TCRbeta repertoires that made up the dataset. A freely available public database, intended as a resource for researchers studying the immune response to SARS-CoV-2, is where the repertoires were released. Samples were obtained from the ongoing ImmuneRACE study (first 160 participants) and from 1,254 subjects provided by 6 global collaborators. A de-identified subject ID, COVID-19 status, age in years and sex were almost always included in the sample metadata. Where available, HLA class I and class II types were obtained from metadata supplied by the sample provider rather than from assay-based typing.

Participants in the prospective study were enrolled through a virtual design, were aged about 18 to 89 years, and lived in fewer than 30 United States geographic areas. To assign participants to cohorts, the prospective study relied on clinical history that participants themselves reported in a screening survey and a study questionnaire. For ImmuneRACE Cohort 3, a participant was defined as recovered based on two consecutive negative NP/OP PCR tests, clearance by a healthcare professional, or resolution of symptoms. In the prospective study, mobile phlebotomists collected whole blood, serum and a nasopharyngeal or oropharyngeal swab from each participant. Participants in the prospective study had the option to provide additional blood draws and questionnaires over an approximately 2-month period. Before DNA extraction, blood samples from the prospective study were shipped at room temperature or frozen.

CDR1 and CDR2, per the germline V gene, are SGDLS and YYNGEE. The junction shows trimming of 0 bases on V and 10 bases on J, plus 11 bases between the germline ends. Including cysteine and phenylalanine, the CDR3 has 14 amino acids. The retained sequence is limited to the CDR3, 42 bases, with the frame set at the first base. TCRbeta CDR3 regions were amplified from genomic DNA using the immunoSEQ Assay, a bias-controlled multiplex PCR. The paper's processing steps were these. The number of nucleated cells in each sample was estimated by amplification of reference gene primers within the assay. To quantify the absolute abundance of each unique TCRbeta CDR3 rearrangement, sequence reads were collapsed and filtered. Productive Simpson clonality was computed per sample as the square root of Simpson's diversity index over productive rearrangements. The immuneACCESS repertoire file appears here via TCRdb, limited to in-frame rearrangements. These files lack a portion of the clones; in checked studies, under half of the deficit traces to unresolved V genes, and the cause of the others is not known. The D gene and trimming were derived from the DNA, and the V and J assignments and clone size from that table. For this sample the table gives more than 300,000 clones, of which nearly 90% were detected only once. Around 5.9% of the sample lies in the top ten.

Results the study describes overall, beyond this receptor: The amount of clinical and demographic metadata varied by source and participant and was provided uncurated.

This TCR derives from a woman in her twenties or thirties who had recovered from COVID-19. Recombination linked TRBV9 to TRBJ1-6, with the D gene not clear enough to name. Sample: PBMCs or T cells enriched from blood (not recorded which). The DNA sequence is given as TGTGCCAGCAGCGTAGTGGCAGGAGGCTCACCCCTCCACTTT. It translates to CASSVVAGGSPLHF.